The 28 T cell receptor beta chains below come from one sample, sequenced in a study of blood T cell repertoires in COVID-19. Generated by immunoSEQ multiplex PCR, the TCRdb table keeps only in-frame clones and is missing some. The sample yields 130,000 to 150,000 clones, roughly 86% seen once. Sequenced: peripheral blood. These TCRs come from a man aged 70-80 years with acute or convalescent COVID-19.

The chain uses TRBV2 and TRBJ2-3; 12 bases align to TRBD1. The CDR3 sequence is 15 residues long. Trimming took 6 bases from V and 5 from J; bases not matched to a gene: 6. Germline lookup yields CDR1 SNHLY and CDR2 FYNNEI. The CDR3 spells CASRGTGGLGDTQYF. The CDR3 bases are TGTGCCAGCAGAGGGACAGGGGGCCTAGGAGATACGCAGTATTTT.

The chain combines TRBV30 with TRBJ1-2; D unclear. CDR1 is GTSNPN and CDR2 is SVGIG in the germline V gene (reference sequence). There are 20 residues in the CDR3. Trimming cost V 3 bases and J 4 bases, with 33 bases left between them. CDR3 amino acids: CAWSGGRVGQDVFDGYGYTF. DNA of the CDR3: TGTGCCTGGAGCGGAGGTCGGGTAGGGCAAGACGTTTTCGATGGCTATGGCTACACCTTC.

J is TRBJ1-2 and V is TRBV6-5, with D perhaps TRBD1 (6 bases). V shed 0 bases and J shed 8 bases, with 16 bases lying between them. The germline gives CDR1 MNHEY, CDR2 SVGAGI. CDR3 size: 15 residues. The CDR3 here is CASSYSPYGGQGYTF. CDR3 nucleotides: TGTGCCAGCAGTTACTCACCCTACGGGGGGCAGGGCTACACCTTC.

The rearrangement uses TRBV21-1 and TRBJ1-2; the table names TRBD1, a call not compared with the DNA. TRBV21-1 is given as a pseudogene. The CDR3 is 17 residues long. The chain's CDR3 is CASSTLGQGGKSYGYTF. The CDR3 DNA sequence: TGTGCCAGCAGCACCCTAGGACAGGGTGGGAAGTCCTATGGCTACACCTTC.

The CDR3 loop is CASSSGLAGGPETQYF. DNA of the CDR3: TGTGCCAGCAGCTCCGGACTAGCGGGAGGGCCGGAGACCCAGTACTTC. V is TRBV7-9 and J is TRBJ2-5, with 15 bases that match TRBD2. The CDR3 runs to 16 residues. The germline gives CDR1 SEHNR, CDR2 FQNEAQ (reference sequence). V lost 4 bases to trimming and J lost 5 bases; unmatched junction nucleotides: 5.

The V and J genes are TRBV6-5 and TRBJ1-6; 8 bases are shared with TRBD1. CDR1 and CDR2 (germline): MNHEY, SVGAGI. The CDR3 contains 15 residues. The ends lost 2 bases at V and 10 bases at J; junction bases unmatched: 7. The CDR3 here is CASSYARQGRSPLHF. The CDR3 DNA follows: TGTGCCAGCAGTTACGCCCGACAGGGGAGGTCACCCCTCCACTTT.

The J gene is TRBJ1-6, the V gene TRBV28; D is undetermined. Germline V gene sequence: CDR1 MDHEN, CDR2 SYDVKM. The CDR3 runs 14 residues. Trimming took 1 base from V and 9 from J, leaving 10 bases between them. As DNA, the CDR3 is TGTGCCAGCAGTTTATTGGCCGTGATTTCACCCCTCCACTTT. Protein: CASSLLAVISPLHF.

V and J are TRBV28 and TRBJ2-5; 14 bases fit TRBD2. Germline V CDR1 and CDR2: MDHEN, SYDVKM. This CDR3 has 16 residues. Trimming removed 4 bases from V and 2 bases from J; junction bases left unmatched: 3. The CDR3 here is CASSWGTSGSQETQYF. The CDR3 DNA is TGTGCCAGCAGTTGGGGGACTAGCGGGAGTCAAGAGACCCAGTACTTC.

The rearrangement links TRBV6-5 to TRBJ2-7, with 8 bases fitting TRBD2. The V segment lost 2 bases and the J segment 3 bases; nucleotides outside the gene matches: 9. Per the germline V gene, CDR1 is MNHEY and CDR2 is SVGAGI. This CDR3 contains 16 residues. In DNA form, the CDR3 reads TGTGCCAGCAGTTACGTATTCCGGGAGGGCCACTACGAGCAGTACTTC. Translated: CASSYVFREGHYEQYF.

The chain links TRBV30 to TRBJ2-7, with 8 bases matching TRBD1. CDR3 length equals 14 residues. The ends lost 2 bases at V and 6 bases at J; junction bases unmatched: 9. The germline V gene encodes CDR1 GTSNPN and CDR2 SVGIG (reference sequence). This CDR3 reads CAWSPTGDRAEQYF. CDR3 DNA: TGTGCCTGGAGTCCGACAGGGGATAGGGCCGAGCAGTACTTC.

J is TRBJ1-6 and V is TRBV19; D not certain. V lost 8 bases and J lost 4, with 6 bases in between. Germline lookup yields CDR1 LNHDA and CDR2 SQIVND (reference sequence). The CDR3 is made up of 12 amino acids. The CDR3, as DNA: TGTGCCAGTGAGGGTTATAATTCACCCCTCCACTTT. Its protein product is CASEGYNSPLHF.

The gene calls are TRBV19 and TRBJ2-7, with 7 bases that match TRBD1. Germline values: CDR1 LNHDA, CDR2 SQIVND (reference sequence). The CDR3 consists of 15 residues. V lost 5 bases to trimming and J lost 3 bases; unmatched junction nucleotides: 10. CDR3 amino acids: CASSPSKGQLYEQYF. Written as DNA, the CDR3 is TGTGCCAGTAGTCCATCAAAGGGACAGCTCTACGAGCAGTACTTC.

This chain connects TRBV2 to TRBJ1-3; weak D call: TRBD1 (6 bases). Germline V gene sequence: CDR1 SNHLY, CDR2 FYNNEI. This CDR3 has 15 amino acids. Trimming took 2 bases from V and 4 from J, leaving 12 bases between them. Here the CDR3 reads CASSESSGAGNTIYF. The DNA of the CDR3 is TGTGCCAGCAGTGAATCGTCAGGGGCAGGAAACACCATATATTTT.

This sequence joins TRBV10-1 and TRBJ2-1, with TRBD2 matching 10 bases. This CDR3 is 15 amino acids long. Germline CDR1 WNHNN, CDR2 SYGVQD (reference sequence). Losses at the gene ends were 6 bases for V and 4 bases for J; bases not matched to a gene: 6. CDR3 amino acids: CASRGSGGLYNEQFF. In nucleotides, the CDR3 is TGCGCCAGCAGGGGTAGCGGGGGGCTATACAATGAGCAGTTCTTC.

The V gene is TRBV9, the J gene TRBJ1-2, with D possibly being TRBD1 (6 bases). The germline CDR1 and CDR2 sequences are SGDLS and YYNGEE. V was cut by 7 bases and J by 8 bases, with 24 bases left in between. The CDR3 sequence is 15 residues long. CDR3 bases: TGTGCCAGCGGCAGGGCCTATACAGGGCTTGGAGGCTACACCTTC. The encoded protein is CASGRAYTGLGGYTF.

V and J are TRBV18 and TRBJ2-1; D gene ambiguous. CDR3 length: 12 amino acids. Trimming removed 2 bases at V and 5 bases at J, with 4 bases between. Germline V gives CDR1 KGHSH, CDR2 LQKENI. The chain's CDR3 is CASSPTDNEQFF. The CDR3 bases are TGTGCCAGCTCACCAACGGACAATGAGCAGTTCTTC. Filled out from reference TRBV18 and TRBJ2-1, the complete variable domain reads NAGVMQNPRHLVRRRGQEARLRCSPMKGHSHVYWYRQLPEEGLKFMVYLQKENIIDESGMPKERFSAEFPKEGPSILRIQQVVRGDSAAYFCASSPTDNEQFFGPGTRLTVL.

This CDR3 reads CASGLTKRQVNTEAFF. CDR3 sequence (DNA): TGTGCTAGTGGTTTGACTAAAAGACAGGTGAACACTGAAGCTTTCTTT. The chain couples TRBV12-5 to TRBJ1-1; tentative D call: TRBD1 (6 bases). V was clipped by 2 bases and J by 0 bases, with 13 bases between them. This CDR3 is built from 16 residues. The V gene's germline CDR1 is LGHNT and CDR2 FRNRAP. The variable domain in full, with the rest retrieved from reference TRBV12-5 and TRBJ1-1, is DARVTQTPRHKVTEMGQEVTMRCQPILGHNTVFWYRQTMMQGLELLAYFRNRAPLDDSGMPKDRFSAEMPDATLATLKIQPSEPRDSAVYFCASGLTKRQVNTEAFFGQGTRLTVV.

This clone was recorded once. This chain joins TRBV10-3 and TRBJ2-1; 8 bases are a match to TRBD2. CDR1 and CDR2 from the germline V gene are ENHRY and SYGVKD. CDR3 size: 16 residues. With V trimmed by 0 bases and J by 3 bases, 4 bases remained unmatched. CDR3 sequence reads: CAISESAGGLYNEQFF. CDR3 bases: TGTGCCATCAGTGAGTCTGCGGGGGGCCTCTACAATGAGCAGTTCTTC.

V usage is TRBV27 and J usage is TRBJ2-7; D ambiguous. This CDR3 is built from 14 residues. The germline V gene has CDR1 MNHEY and CDR2 SMNVEV (reference sequence). The V and J ends lost 5 bases and 6 bases respectively, with 17 bases between them. The CDR3 DNA sequence: TGTGCCAGCAGTGCAGAGAGGATTTTTAGCGAGCAGTACTTC. Residues: CASSAERIFSEQYF.

J is TRBJ1-2 and V is TRBV5-1; the match to TRBD1 covers 9 bases. The CDR3 is made up of 14 amino acids. Germline CDR1 SGHRS, CDR2 YFSETQ. The V gene end was trimmed by 4 bases and the J gene end by 8 bases; junction bases not matched to a gene: 9. For the CDR3, the DNA is TGCGCCAGCAGCATAGTACAGGGGGCGGACGGCTACACCTTC. The encoded protein is CASSIVQGADGYTF.

The chain has TRBV5-1 and TRBJ1-6; the D gene is possibly TRBD1 (5 bases). Trimming took 0 bases from V and 8 from J, leaving 9 bases between them. The CDR3 sequence is 14 residues long. The germline V gene encodes CDR1 SGHRS and CDR2 YFSETQ. CDR3 sequence reads: CASSLEGRDSPLHF. The DNA of the CDR3 is TGCGCCAGCAGCTTGGAGGGCAGGGATTCACCCCTCCACTTT. Drawing the rest from reference TRBV5-1 and TRBJ1-6, the complete variable domain is KAGVTQTPRYLIKTRGQQVTLSCSPISGHRSVSWYQQTPGQGLQFLFEYFSETQRNKGNFPGRFSGRQFSNSRSEMNVSTLELGDSALYLCASSLEGRDSPLHFGNGTRLTVT.

This clone is a singleton in its sample. The chain uses TRBV12-3 or TRBV12-4 and TRBJ2-2; D is unclear. This CDR3 has 13 residues. V was shortened by 2 bases and J by 3 bases, with 4 bases between the two germline ends. CDR3 sequence: CASSLQYTGELFF. DNA for the CDR3: TGTGCCAGCAGTTTACAGTACACCGGGGAGCTGTTTTTT.

This CDR3 is CASSPLTALNTEAFF. CDR3 DNA sequence: TGTGCCAGCTCACCACTTACAGCTTTGAACACTGAAGCTTTCTTT. The V gene is TRBV18, the J gene TRBJ1-1, with unresolved D. With 1 base removed from V and 0 bases from J, the gap between germline ends came to 9 bases. The CDR3 runs to 15 residues. Germline V gene lookup returns CDR1 KGHSH and CDR2 LQKENI.

This clone was found a few times. The chain employs TRBV13 and TRBJ2-7; TRBD2 aligns across 9 bases. The trim removed 4 bases at V and 2 bases at J, leaving 6 bases unmatched. The CDR3 contains 15 residues. Per the germline V gene, CDR1 is PRHDT and CDR2 is FYEKMQ (reference sequence). CDR3 loop: CASSSTGTSPYEQYF. The DNA of the CDR3 is TGTGCCAGCAGCTCCACCGGGACTAGCCCCTACGAGCAGTACTTC.

The chain combines TRBV2 with TRBJ2-1; 9 positions agree with TRBD2. Germline V CDR1 and CDR2: SNHLY, FYNNEI. The CDR3 spans 12 residues. V was pared by 6 bases and J by 15 bases, with 9 bases of the junction left unmatched. CDR3 protein: CASSPIAGAMFF. CDR3 sequence (DNA): TGTGCCAGCAGCCCTATAGCGGGGGCAATGTTCTTC.

The rearrangement links TRBV19 to TRBJ1-1, with D possibly matching TRBD1 (5 bases). Trimming took off 4 bases at V and 0 bases at J, with 12 bases between the two ends. This CDR3 region has 15 residues. The germline V gene encodes CDR1 LNHDA and CDR2 SQIVND (reference sequence). The CDR3 DNA reads as TGTGCCAGTAGTAGCTTGGGACTTCTGAACACTGAAGCTTTCTTT. Amino acids: CASSSLGLLNTEAFF.

V gene TRBV9 combines with J gene TRBJ2-3, with 9 positions matching TRBD2. J was trimmed by 2 bases and V by 0 bases; bases with no gene match: 7. The CDR3 length is 17 residues. Germline CDR1 SGDLS, CDR2 YYNGEE. CDR3 nucleotide sequence: TGTGCCAGCAGCGTAGGGAGCGGGGGGCCTCACACAGATACGCAGTATTTT. Its translation is CASSVGSGGPHTDTQYF.

This clone was counted only a few times. This chain joins TRBV11-2 and TRBJ2-4; 9 bases fit TRBD1. This CDR3 contains 15 residues. Germline V CDR1 and CDR2: SGHAT, FQNNGV. J lost 10 bases, V lost 5 bases, and 12 bases had no gene match. The CDR3 DNA is TGTGCCAGCAGCCGTAATCCGGGACAGGGCAATATTCAGTACTTC. Translating gives CASSRNPGQGNIQYF.